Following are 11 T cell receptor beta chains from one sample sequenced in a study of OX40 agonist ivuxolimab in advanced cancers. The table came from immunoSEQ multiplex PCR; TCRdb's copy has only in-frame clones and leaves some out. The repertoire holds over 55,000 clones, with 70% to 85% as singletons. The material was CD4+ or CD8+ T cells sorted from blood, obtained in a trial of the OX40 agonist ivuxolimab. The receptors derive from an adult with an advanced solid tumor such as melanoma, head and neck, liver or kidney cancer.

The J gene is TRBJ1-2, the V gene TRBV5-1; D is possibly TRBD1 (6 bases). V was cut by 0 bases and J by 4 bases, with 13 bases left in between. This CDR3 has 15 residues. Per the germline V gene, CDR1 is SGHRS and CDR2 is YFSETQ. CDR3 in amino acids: CASSLGSGAAYGYTF. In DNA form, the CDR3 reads TGCGCCAGCAGCTTGGGGTCAGGGGCTGCCTATGGCTACACCTTC.

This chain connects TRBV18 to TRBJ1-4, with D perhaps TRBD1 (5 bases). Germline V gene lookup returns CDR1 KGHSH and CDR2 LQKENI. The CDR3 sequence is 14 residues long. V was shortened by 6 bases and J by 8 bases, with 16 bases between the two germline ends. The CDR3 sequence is CASSQGQGGEKLFF. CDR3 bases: TGTGCCAGCTCTCAAGGGCAGGGAGGAGAAAAACTGTTTTTT.

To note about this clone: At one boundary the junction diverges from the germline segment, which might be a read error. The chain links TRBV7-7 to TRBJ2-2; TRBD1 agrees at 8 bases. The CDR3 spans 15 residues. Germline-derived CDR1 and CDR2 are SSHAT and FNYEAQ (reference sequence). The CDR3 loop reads CASSLVGQGSGELFF. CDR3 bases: TGTGCTAGCAGCTTAGTTGGACAGGGATCCGGGGAGCTGTTTTTT.

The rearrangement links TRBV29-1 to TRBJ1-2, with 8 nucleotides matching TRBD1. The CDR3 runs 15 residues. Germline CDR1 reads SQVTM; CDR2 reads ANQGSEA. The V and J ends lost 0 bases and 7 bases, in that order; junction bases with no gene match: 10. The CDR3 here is CSVEEGAGGAGGYTF. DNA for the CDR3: TGCAGCGTTGAAGAGGGGGCAGGGGGCGCGGGTGGCTACACCTTC.

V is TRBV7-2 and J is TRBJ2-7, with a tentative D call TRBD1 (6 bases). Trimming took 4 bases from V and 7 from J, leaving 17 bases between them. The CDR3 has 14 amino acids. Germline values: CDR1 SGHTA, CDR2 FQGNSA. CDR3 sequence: CASSSLPNREEQYF. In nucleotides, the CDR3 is TGTGCCAGCAGCTCCCTCCCCAACAGGGAAGAGCAGTACTTC. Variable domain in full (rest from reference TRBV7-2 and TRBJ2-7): GAGVSQSPSNKVTEKGKDVELRCDPISGHTALYWYRQSLGQGLEFLIYFQGNSAPDKSGLPSDRFSAERTGGSVSTLTIQRTQQEDSAVYLCASSSLPNREEQYFGPGTRLTVT.

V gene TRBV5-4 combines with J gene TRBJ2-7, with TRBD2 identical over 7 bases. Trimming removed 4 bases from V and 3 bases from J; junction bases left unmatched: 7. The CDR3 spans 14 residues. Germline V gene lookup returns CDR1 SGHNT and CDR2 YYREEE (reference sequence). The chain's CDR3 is CASSPTGGGYEQYF. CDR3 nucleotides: TGTGCCAGCAGCCCCACTGGGGGGGGCTACGAGCAGTACTTC.

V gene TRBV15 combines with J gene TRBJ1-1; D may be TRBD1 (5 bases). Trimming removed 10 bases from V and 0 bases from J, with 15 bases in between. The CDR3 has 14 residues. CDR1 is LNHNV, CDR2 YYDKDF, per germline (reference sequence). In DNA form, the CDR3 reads TGTGCCATCTCGGAGGGGTACATGAACACTGAAGCTTTCTTT. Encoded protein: CAISEGYMNTEAFF.

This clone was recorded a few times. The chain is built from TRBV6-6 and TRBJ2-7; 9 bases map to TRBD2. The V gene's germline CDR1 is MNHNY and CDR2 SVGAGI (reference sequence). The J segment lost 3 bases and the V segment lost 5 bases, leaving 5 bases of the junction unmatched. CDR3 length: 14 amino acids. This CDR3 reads CASSGLAGNYEQYF. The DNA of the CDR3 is TGTGCCAGCAGTGGGCTAGCGGGGAACTACGAGCAGTACTTC.

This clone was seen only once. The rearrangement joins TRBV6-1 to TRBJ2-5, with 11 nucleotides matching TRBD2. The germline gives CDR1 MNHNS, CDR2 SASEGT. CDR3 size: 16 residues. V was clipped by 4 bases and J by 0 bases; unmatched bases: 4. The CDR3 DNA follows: TGTGCCAGCAGTGTTAGCGGGAGGGGGGACCAAGAGACCCAGTACTTC. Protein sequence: CASSVSGRGDQETQYF.

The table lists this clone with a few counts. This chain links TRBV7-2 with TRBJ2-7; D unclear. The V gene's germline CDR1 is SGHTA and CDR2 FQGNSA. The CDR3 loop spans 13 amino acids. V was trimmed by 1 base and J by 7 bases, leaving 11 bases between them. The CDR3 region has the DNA TGTGCCAGCAGCTTAGGGCCATCACGGGAGCAGTACTTC. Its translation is CASSLGPSREQYF.

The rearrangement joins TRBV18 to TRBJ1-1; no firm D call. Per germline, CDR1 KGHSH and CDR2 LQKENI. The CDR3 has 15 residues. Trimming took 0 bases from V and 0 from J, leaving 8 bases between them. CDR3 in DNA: TGTGCCAGCTCACCACCCGGGAGGATGAACACTGAAGCTTTCTTT. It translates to CASSPPGRMNTEAFF. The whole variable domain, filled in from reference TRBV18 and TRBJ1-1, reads NAGVMQNPRHLVRRRGQEARLRCSPMKGHSHVYWYRQLPEEGLKFMVYLQKENIIDESGMPKERFSAEFPKEGPSILRIQQVVRGDSAAYFCASSPPGRMNTEAFFGQGTRLTVV.